A single sample gave rise to the 19 T cell receptor beta chains below, sequenced in a study of T-cell reconstitution after alpha-beta-depleted transplantation in children. Unique molecular identifiers were incorporated during preparation of the TCRbeta library. TCRdb processed the PCR reads anew with MiXCR; each CDR3 protein has one entry. The sample lists approximately 590,000 distinct CDR3 sequences; 8% to 11% were seen once. The specimen was PBMCs from the stem cell graft donor, collected from the stem cell graft. These receptors all come from a human donor who donated a stem cell graft to a child with acute myeloid leukemia.

This clonotype was detected ten times or more. The chain recombines TRBV9 with TRBJ2-3, with D possibly TRBD1 on 7 matching bases. The ends were cut back, 4 bases at V and 0 bases at J, with 15 bases in the middle. The V gene's germline CDR1 is SGDLS and CDR2 YYNGEE. The CDR3 extends over 16 amino acids. The CDR3 region has the DNA TGTGCCAGCAGCTTCAGGGGGGCCGCTAGCACAGATACGCAGTATTTT. Its translation is CASSFRGAASTDTQYF.

The chain is built from TRBV20-1 and TRBJ2-7; no reliable D call. Trimming removed 3 bases from V and 4 bases from J, with 13 bases in between. Germline assignment: CDR1 DFQATT and CDR2 SNEGSKA (reference sequence). The length of the CDR3 is 13 residues. As DNA, the CDR3 is TGCAGTGCTAGCGTCGTCCGGTCGTACGAGCAGTACTTC. Its translation is CSASVVRSYEQYF.

About this clonotype itself: With a much larger clone just one base away, this may be a read error. The genes are TRBV10-3 and TRBJ2-1, with 7 bases fitting TRBD2. Trimming removed 5 bases from V and 4 bases from J; junction bases left unmatched: 8. This CDR3 is built from 15 residues. Germline assignment: CDR1 ENHRY and CDR2 SYGVKD. CDR3: CAISLASGWYNEQFF. CDR3 nucleotide sequence: TGTGCCATCAGTCTCGCTAGCGGCTGGTACAATGAGCAGTTCTTC.

This clonotype was found many times. J is TRBJ2-6 and V is TRBV7-9; 8 nucleotides match TRBD1. V lost 2 bases to trimming and J lost 5 bases; unmatched junction nucleotides: 14. CDR3 length equals 19 residues. The V gene's germline CDR1 is SEHNR and CDR2 FQNEAQ (reference sequence). The chain's CDR3 is CASSLYGQGLVGRANVLTF. The CDR3 DNA reads as TGTGCCAGCAGCTTATACGGACAGGGTCTTGTCGGTCGGGCCAACGTCCTGACTTTC.

This clonotype was seen a few times. The chain couples TRBV12-3 or TRBV12-4 to TRBJ2-3; 8 bases fit TRBD2. The CDR3 loop spans 13 amino acids. V trimming: 10 bases; J trimming: 1 base; junction bases outside the gene matches: 4. The CDR3 nucleotides are TGTGCCACCGAAGCGGGAGGCACAGATACGCAGTATTTT. Protein sequence: CATEAGGTDTQYF.

This clonotype was picked up a small number of times. The chain carries TRBV29-1 and TRBJ2-5, with 9 bases identical to TRBD1. The CDR3 consists of 14 residues. Germline-derived CDR1 and CDR2 are SQVTM and ANQGSEA. Trimming removed 2 bases from V and 4 bases from J; junction bases left unmatched: 5. CDR3 loop: CSVEPGQGRETQYF. CDR3 nucleotides: TGCAGCGTTGAACCGGGACAGGGACGAGAGACCCAGTACTTC.

By proportion, this clonotype is medium-sized. CDR3 sequence (DNA): TGTGCCAGCAGCTTTACAGGCGATTCTGGAAACACCATATATTTT. It translates to CASSFTGDSGNTIYF. The rearrangement links TRBV5-5 to TRBJ1-3; D might be TRBD1 (5 bases). Germline V lookup: CDR1 SGHKS, CDR2 YYEKEE (reference sequence). The CDR3 spans 15 residues. The germline V and J ends were trimmed by 2 bases and 1 base, with 10 bases remaining between them.

Ten or more counts support this clonotype. CDR3 residues: CASSLRQANTGELFF. The CDR3 nucleotides read TGTGCCAGCAGCCTTAGACAGGCGAACACCGGGGAGCTGTTTTTT. The chain couples TRBV9 to TRBJ2-2; D is possibly TRBD1 (6 bases). V lost 4 bases to trimming and J lost 0 bases, with 10 bases between them. The length of the CDR3 is 15 residues. From germline, CDR1 is SGDLS and CDR2 YYNGEE.

This clonotype has just a few counts. The chain links TRBV3-1 to TRBJ2-5; D is possibly TRBD1 or TRBD2 (5 bases each). V lost 3 bases and J lost 2, with 16 bases in between. The CDR3 contains 16 residues. The germline CDR1 and CDR2 sequences are LGHDT and YNNKEL (reference sequence). The CDR3 DNA reads TGTGCCAGCAGCCAGGGACGGTCGGGGCCTCAAGAGACCCAGTACTTC. Its translation is CASSQGRSGPQETQYF.

The chain has TRBV12-3 or TRBV12-4 and TRBJ2-1; possibly TRBD1 for D (6 bases). The V and J ends lost 3 bases and 0 bases respectively, with 15 bases between them. The CDR3 is 17 residues long. The DNA of the CDR3 is TGTGCCAGCAGTTTGCCCAGGGGTGGGATCTCCTACAATGAGCAGTTCTTC. This sequence encodes CASSLPRGGISYNEQFF.

In its sample, this clonotype was seen many times. The V call is TRBV24-1, the J call TRBJ2-1; no firm D call. This CDR3 is built from 11 residues. V shed 5 bases and J shed 6 bases, with 4 bases lying between them. The germline CDR1 and CDR2 sequences are KGHDR and SFDVKD. CDR3 in DNA: TGTGCCACCAGTGTTTCCAATGAGCAGTTCTTC. Translated, it gives CATSVSNEQFF.

The chain employs TRBV12-3 or TRBV12-4 and TRBJ2-4; 16 bases fit TRBD2. With 4 bases clipped from V and 0 bases from J, the junction kept 15 bases outside the gene matches. CDR3 length: 22 amino acids. CDR3 amino acids: CASSSPGLAGGPGNLAKNIQYF. The DNA for the CDR3 is TGTGCCAGCAGTTCCCCGGGACTAGCGGGAGGGCCCGGCAATCTAGCCAAAAACATTCAGTACTTC.

The chain carries TRBV20-1 and TRBJ2-1; 10 bases match TRBD2. CDR3 size: 14 residues. Germline lookup yields CDR1 DFQATT and CDR2 SNEGSKA (reference sequence). The trim removed 1 base at V and 7 bases at J, leaving 4 bases unmatched. The CDR3 nucleotides read TGCAGTGCTAGAGCCAGCGGGAGGGCAAATGAGCAGTTCTTC. It translates to CSARASGRANEQFF.

The chain has TRBV28 and TRBJ2-7; perhaps TRBD2 as D (5 bases). Germline V gives CDR1 MDHEN, CDR2 SYDVKM. The CDR3 has 15 amino acids. V gave up 2 bases and J gave up 0 bases, with 11 bases separating them. The CDR3 reads CASSLMDSGSYEQYF. In DNA, the CDR3 is TGTGCCAGCAGTTTAATGGACTCCGGCTCCTACGAGCAGTACTTC.

This clonotype was observed many times. The rearrangement links TRBV27 to TRBJ2-7; no firm D call. Trimming left V 3 bases short and J 5 bases short, with 14 bases between. The CDR3 contains 14 residues. Germline V gene sequence: CDR1 MNHEY, CDR2 SMNVEV (reference sequence). The CDR3 loop is CASSFVTFMNEQYF. CDR3 in DNA: TGTGCCAGCAGTTTTGTGACATTTATGAACGAGCAGTACTTC.

In its sample, this clonotype was seen a few times. This chain uses TRBV27 with TRBJ2-1; 8 bases line up with TRBD2. V shed 5 bases, J shed 7 bases, and the junction held 19 bases outside the gene matches. Germline-derived CDR1 and CDR2 are MNHEY and SMNVEV (reference sequence). The CDR3 loop spans 18 amino acids. This chain's CDR3 is CASSTRLSGTTLSNEQFF. DNA for the CDR3: TGTGCCAGCAGTACCCGTCTTAGCGGGACGACTCTTTCGAATGAGCAGTTCTTC.

The chain employs TRBV10-3 and TRBJ1-5; D might be TRBD1 (5 bases). The CDR3 consists of 13 residues. V was trimmed by 2 bases and J by 5 bases, leaving 7 bases between them. Germline assignment: CDR1 ENHRY and CDR2 SYGVKD. The CDR3, as DNA: TGTGCCATCAGTGAGGGGGCTGATCAGCCCCAGCATTTT. Its translation: CAISEGADQPQHF.

The table lists this clonotype with many counts. The genes are TRBV24-1 and TRBJ2-3, with D tentatively TRBD1 (6 bases). The CDR3 is 13 residues long. Trimming removed 8 bases from V and 0 bases from J, with 8 bases in between. The germline V gene encodes CDR1 KGHDR and CDR2 SFDVKD. The CDR3 nucleotides are TGTGCCACCATGGGGGCTAGCACAGATACGCAGTATTTT. Its protein product is CATMGASTDTQYF.

The chain has TRBV30 and TRBJ2-7; weak D call: TRBD1 (6 bases). Trimming pared 5 bases from V and 6 bases from J, leaving 17 bases between. This CDR3 spans 13 amino acids. Germline V CDR1 and CDR2: GTSNPN, SVGIG (reference sequence). The CDR3 DNA is TGTGCCTGGGGCGGCCAGGGGCTTCGCGAGCAGTACTTC. Translation: CAWGGQGLREQYF.